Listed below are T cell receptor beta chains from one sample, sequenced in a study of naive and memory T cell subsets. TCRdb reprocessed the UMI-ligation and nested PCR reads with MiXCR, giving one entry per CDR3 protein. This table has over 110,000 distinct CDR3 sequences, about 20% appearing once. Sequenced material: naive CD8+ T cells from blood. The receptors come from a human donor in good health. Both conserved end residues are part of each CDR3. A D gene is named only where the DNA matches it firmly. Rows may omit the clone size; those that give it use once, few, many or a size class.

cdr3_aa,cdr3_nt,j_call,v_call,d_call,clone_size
CASSPGTDYEQYF,TGTGCCAGCAGCCCCGGGACGGACTACGAGCAGTACTTC,TRBJ2-7,TRBV7-9,NA,many
CASSQDRIPQLGLFF,TGCGCCAGCAGCCAAGATCGGATACCCCAGCTTGGACTGTTTTTT,TRBJ1-4,TRBV4-1,NA,NA
CASSLYRRGEQFF,TGTGCCAGCAGTTTGTACCGCCGGGGAGAGCAGTTCTTC,TRBJ2-1,TRBV28,NA,NA
CAITQESHYEQYF,TGTGCCATCACCCAGGAATCCCACTACGAGCAGTACTTC,TRBJ2-7,TRBV10-3,NA,NA
CASTSGTGDYNEQFF,TGTGCCAGCACCTCCGGGACAGGGGACTACAATGAGCAGTTCTTC,TRBJ2-1,TRBV28,TRBD1,few
CASSLGLGFSNQPQHF,TGTGCCAGCAGCTTAGGATTGGGTTTCAGCAATCAGCCCCAGCATTTT,TRBJ1-5,TRBV7-8,NA,many
CASEEQGRTEAFF,TGTGCCAGCGAGGAACAGGGCCGGACTGAAGCTTTCTTT,TRBJ1-1,TRBV25-1,NA,few
CASSSLWSGQSYEQYF,TGTGCCAGCAGTTCCCTCTGGAGCGGCCAGAGCTACGAGCAGTACTTC,TRBJ2-7,TRBV6-5,NA,NA
CASSFNGNTIYF,TGTGCCAGCAGCTTCAATGGAAACACCATATATTTT,TRBJ1-3,TRBV13,NA,NA
CASSPGLSMVTDTQYF,TGTGCCAGCAGTCCGGGGTTATCAATGGTCACAGATACGCAGTATTTT,TRBJ2-3,TRBV12-3/TRBV12-4,NA,many
CASSPAVAGGETQYF,TGTGCCAGCAGCCCAGCGGTAGCGGGAGGAGAGACCCAGTACTTC,TRBJ2-5,TRBV9,TRBD2,few
CSVGKGAEAFF,TGCAGCGTTGGTAAGGGGGCTGAAGCTTTCTTT,TRBJ1-1,TRBV29-1,NA,few
CASSVGLAGVNEQFF,TGTGCCAGCAGCGTAGGACTAGCGGGAGTCAATGAGCAGTTCTTC,TRBJ2-1,TRBV9,TRBD2,once
CASSSLTGEGEQYF,TGTGCCAGCAGCTCTCTGACAGGGGAAGGCGAGCAGTACTTC,TRBJ2-7,TRBV5-4,TRBD1,NA
CASSPLGLREQFF,TGTGCCAGCAGCCCCCTTGGACTACGTGAGCAGTTCTTC,TRBJ2-1,TRBV9,NA,NA
CSAAGLAGIYNEQFF,TGCAGTGCTGCGGGACTAGCGGGTATCTACAATGAGCAGTTCTTC,TRBJ2-1,TRBV20-1,TRBD2,NA
CASSSMAEMIYNSPLHF,TGTGCCAGCAGTTCGATGGCAGAGATGATTTATAATTCACCCCTCCACTTT,TRBJ1-6,TRBV28,NA,few
CASKPLAGDRTYEQYF,TGTGCCAGCAAACCTCTAGCGGGAGACCGCACCTACGAGCAGTACTTC,TRBJ2-7,TRBV2,TRBD2,NA
CASSVKFPHGWLSTDTQYF,TGTGCCAGCAGCGTAAAGTTCCCTCATGGGTGGCTCAGCACAGATACGCAGTATTTT,TRBJ2-3,TRBV9,NA,NA
CASSPPVSGTGANEQYF,TGTGCCAGCAGTCCACCTGTTAGCGGGACAGGGGCTAACGAGCAGTACTTC,TRBJ2-7,TRBV7-8,TRBD1,NA
CSVEEVSGVTYEQYF,TGCAGCGTAGAAGAGGTCTCAGGGGTAACCTACGAGCAGTACTTC,TRBJ2-7,TRBV29-1,NA,few
CASSQVQGTEQYF,TGCGCCAGCAGCCAAGTACAGGGGACCGAGCAGTACTTC,TRBJ2-7,TRBV4-1,TRBD1,few
CSVENPRGAYHEQYF,TGCAGCGTTGAAAACCCGAGGGGCGCATACCACGAGCAGTACTTC,TRBJ2-7,TRBV29-1,NA,few
CSVENTGELFF,TGCAGCGTTGAAAACACCGGGGAGCTGTTTTTT,TRBJ2-2,TRBV29-1,NA,NA
CAGIGPATNEKLFF,TGTGCCGGAATCGGACCTGCAACTAATGAAAAACTGTTTTTT,TRBJ1-4,TRBV5-6,NA,many
CASSVLGSAGELFF,TGTGCCAGTAGTGTCTTAGGGTCGGCCGGGGAGCTGTTTTTT,TRBJ2-2,TRBV19,NA,few
CASSLMARKTEAFF,TGTGCCAGCAGTTTAATGGCTCGGAAAACTGAAGCTTTCTTT,TRBJ1-1,TRBV27,NA,NA
CASSQTEIQETQYF,TGCGCCAGCAGCCAGACCGAGATACAAGAGACCCAGTACTTC,TRBJ2-5,TRBV4-1,NA,few
CASSDGQGHQPQHF,TGTGCCAGCAGTGATGGCCAGGGGCATCAGCCCCAGCATTTT,TRBJ1-5,TRBV6-5,NA,few
CSARDQTGLTYNEQFF,TGCAGTGCTAGAGATCAAACCGGGCTGACCTACAATGAGCAGTTCTTC,TRBJ2-1,TRBV20-1,NA,NA
CASSQDSGLADYYNEQFF,TGCGCCAGCAGCCAAGACTCGGGACTAGCGGATTATTACAATGAGCAGTTCTTC,TRBJ2-1,TRBV4-3,TRBD2,NA
CASSQDPTGVMHF,TGTGCCAGCAGCCAAGATCCGACAGGGGTTATGCATTTT,TRBJ1-5,TRBV3-1,TRBD1,few
CATSRDSDTEAFF,TGTGCCACCAGCAGAGATAGCGACACTGAAGCTTTCTTT,TRBJ1-1,TRBV15,NA,few
CASSLAAVTEAFF,TGTGCCAGCAGTTTAGCGGCGGTAACTGAAGCTTTCTTT,TRBJ1-1,TRBV12-3/TRBV12-4,NA,few
CASSSTYRGANYGYTF,TGTGCCAGCAGCTCGACCTACAGGGGGGCTAACTATGGCTACACCTTC,TRBJ1-2,TRBV11-2,TRBD1,few
CASSPGERYYEQYF,TGTGCCAGCAGCCCGGGGGAGCGATACTACGAGCAGTACTTC,TRBJ2-7,TRBV14,NA,NA
CASSYPTGGVGYGYTF,TGTGCCAGCAGTTACCCGACAGGGGGTGTTGGCTATGGCTACACCTTC,TRBJ1-2,TRBV6-5,TRBD1,NA
CASRSGRETQYF,TGTGCCAGCAGAAGCGGGAGGGAGACCCAGTACTTC,TRBJ2-5,TRBV7-9,TRBD2,NA
CAGSRAYNEQFF,TGTGCCGGGTCGAGAGCCTACAATGAGCAGTTCTTC,TRBJ2-1,TRBV7-8,NA,NA
CASSLSGRGRYEQYF,TGTGCCAGCAGTTTATCTGGCAGGGGGCGGTACGAGCAGTACTTC,TRBJ2-7,TRBV27,TRBD1,few
CASSNPRDRDTEAFF,TGTGCCAGCAGTAACCCTCGGGACAGGGATACTGAAGCTTTCTTT,TRBJ1-1,TRBV28,TRBD1,NA
CASSYEDTGAYEQYF,TGTGCCAGCAGTTACGAGGATACAGGAGCCTACGAGCAGTACTTC,TRBJ2-7,TRBV6-5,NA,NA
CASSKTPRGAGETQYF,TGTGCCAGCAGCAAAACCCCCCGGGGGGCTGGAGAGACCCAGTACTTC,TRBJ2-5,TRBV21-1,NA,NA
CASSYPTASYEQYF,TGTGCCAGCAGCTACCCGACGGCCTCCTACGAGCAGTACTTC,TRBJ2-7,TRBV14,NA,NA
CAISGSSDGSYNEQFF,TGTGCCATCAGTGGAAGTAGCGATGGCTCCTACAATGAGCAGTTCTTC,TRBJ2-1,TRBV10-3,NA,NA
CASSLFTAGSNEQYF,TGCGCCAGCAGCTTGTTCACGGCAGGGAGTAACGAGCAGTACTTC,TRBJ2-7,TRBV5-1,NA,NA
CSVVGYDVDNEQFF,TGCAGCGTAGTAGGGTACGACGTCGACAATGAGCAGTTCTTC,TRBJ2-1,TRBV29-1,NA,NA
CASSTSGNLQETQYF,TGCGCCAGCTCGACTAGCGGGAATCTCCAAGAGACCCAGTACTTC,TRBJ2-5,TRBV5-1,TRBD2,few
CASSFPNRGYYSNQPQHF,TGTGCCAGCAGTTTCCCGAACAGGGGTTACTATAGCAATCAGCCCCAGCATTTT,TRBJ1-5,TRBV6-7,TRBD1,few
CACQGVETQYF,TGTGCCTGCCAAGGAGTTGAGACCCAGTACTTC,TRBJ2-5,TRBV28,NA,NA
CASSFSPGPQYF,TGTGCCAGCAGTTTTTCCCCCGGTCCGCAGTATTTT,TRBJ2-3,TRBV27,NA,few
CASSLVSSAYEQYF,TGTGCCAGCAGCTTAGTGTCTAGCGCATACGAGCAGTACTTC,TRBJ2-7,TRBV7-2,NA,few
CASSEWAEGYGYTF,TGTGCCAGCAGTGAATGGGCGGAAGGATATGGCTACACCTTC,TRBJ1-2,TRBV2,NA,many
CSAGQPNTGELFF,TGCAGCGCGGGACAGCCGAACACCGGGGAGCTGTTTTTT,TRBJ2-2,TRBV29-1,TRBD1,few